This T cell receptor (beta chain) was found in a study of blood T cells in healthy people across ages. The overall study: Per every two T cells, about one barcoded beta molecule was captured by template switching.

The CDR3 spans 14 residues. Germline V gene data show CDR1 as LGHNT and CDR2 as FRNRAP. Trimming shortened V by 3 bases and J by 1 base, and 10 bases separated the two germline ends. Sample-barcoded 5' priming and a J-beta primer mix drove a second PCR of roughly 6 to 12 cycles. Every sample produced at least 2.5 million CDR3-containing paired-end reads. TCRdb recomputed calls from the 5' RACE reads with MiXCR, one row per CDR3 protein. The sample holds 1,500,000 or so distinct CDR3 sequences, approximately 59% seen once. J is TRBJ2-7 and V is TRBV12-5; TRBD1 might be the D (5 bases). This TCR came from a man aged 18 to 30 in good health. Specimen: blood. CDR3 in DNA: TGTGCTAGTGGTTTATTCCAGGGTTCCTACGAGCAGTACTTC. Its protein product is CASGLFQGSYEQYF.